Listed below are T cell receptor beta chains from one sample, sequenced in a study of long-term antiretroviral therapy in people with HIV. Generated by immunoSEQ multiplex PCR, the TCRdb table keeps only in-frame clones and is missing some. The sample lists some 14,000 clones; about 79% were seen once. This specimen consisted of unsorted PBMCs, obtained 0.4 years after starting antiretroviral therapy. These receptors were obtained from a man aged 30 to 45 with HIV. Both conserved end residues are part of each CDR3. The D gene is left open where the match is weak. The size field is filled for only some rows; it gives once, few, many or a size class.

v_call	clone_size	j_call	d_call	cdr3_nt	cdr3_aa
TRBV7-7	.	TRBJ2-3	TRBD2	TGTGCCAGCAGCTTAGGTACCGGGGGGAATACGCAGTATTTT	CASSLGTGGNTQYF
TRBV30	.	TRBJ1-5	.	TGTGCCTGGAGCCGAGGGGAAGAACAGCCCCAGCATTTT	CAWSRGEEQPQHF
TRBV28	.	TRBJ2-7	.	TGTGCCAGCAGTTTATTAGGAAAAGGCAGGGAGAACCACGAGCAGTACTTC	CASSLLGKGRENHEQYF
TRBV4-3	once	TRBJ2-3	.	TGCGCCAGCAGCCAAGCCTCAGGGAAGCAGTATTTT	CASSQASGKQYF
TRBV28	.	TRBJ2-1	.	TGTGCCAGCAGTCCATGGGGCGACACTCGAGATGAGCAGTTCTTC	CASSPWGDTRDEQFF
TRBV7-9	.	TRBJ2-4	.	TGTGCCAGCAGCCCGACAGACCGGTCCAAAAACATTCAGTACTTC	CASSPTDRSKNIQYF
TRBV19	.	TRBJ2-5	TRBD2	TGTGCCAGTAAAAATCGACTAGCGGGGGGAGGGGAGACCCAGTACTTC	CASKNRLAGGGETQYF
TRBV4-1	few	TRBJ1-3	.	TGCGCCAGCAGCCAGCGGGGGGAGATCTCTGGAAACACCATATATTTT	CASSQRGEISGNTIYF
TRBV18	.	TRBJ1-2	.	TGTGCCAGCTCATTGGAGGGGGTTGGCTACACCTTC	CASSLEGVGYTF
TRBV19	few	TRBJ1-2	.	TGTGCCAGTAGTCTAGGGGGACCGCCTAACTATGGCTACACCTTC	CASSLGGPPNYGYTF
TRBV15	.	TRBJ1-1	.	TGTGCCACCAGCAGGCTCGGCAGAGCGGGTGAAGCTTTCTTT	CATSRLGRAGEAFF
TRBV2	.	TRBJ2-1	.	TGTGCCAGCATTCCTCTTGGTTCAGGGGACTACAATGAGCAGTTCTTC	CASIPLGSGDYNEQFF
TRBV18	.	TRBJ2-7	.	TGTGCCAGCTCACCATCCTCCTGGGAGCCTGACGGCTACGAGCAGTACTTC	CASSPSSWEPDGYEQYF
TRBV5-4	.	TRBJ2-7	.	TGTGCCAGCAGCTTGGATAAGACAGGATCCTACGAGCAGTACTTC	CASSLDKTGSYEQYF
TRBV29-1	.	TRBJ2-7	.	TGCAGCGTTGAAGATAACGGTAGGGAGCAGTACTTC	CSVEDNGREQYF
TRBV7-9	.	TRBJ2-7	.	TGTGCCAGCAGCGGACAGTCGGGATACGAGCAGTACTTC	CASSGQSGYEQYF
TRBV9	.	TRBJ2-7	.	TGTGCCAGCAGCGTAGGGACGACAGGCGGCGGCGAGCAGTACTTC	CASSVGTTGGGEQYF
TRBV7-9	.	TRBJ2-3	.	TGTGCCAGCAGCTCATTTAGGGATACGCAGTATTTT	CASSSFRDTQYF
TRBV5-4	.	TRBJ2-2	.	TGTGCCAGCAGCTTTATAGGGTATCCCGGGGAGCTGTTTTTT	CASSFIGYPGELFF
TRBV4-2	once	TRBJ2-6	TRBD2	TGTGCCAGCAGCCACCCCCTGGGAGGGCCTACTCTAACTGGGGCCAACGTCCTGACTTTC	CASSHPLGGPTLTGANVLTF
TRBV6-1	once	TRBJ2-3	TRBD2	TGTGCCAGCAGTGAATTACAAGGTGTCAGTCCTGGACTAGCGGGAGATACGCAGTATTTT	CASSELQGVSPGLAGDTQYF
TRBV7-9	few	TRBJ2-7	.	TGTGCCAGCAGCTTCGAAACCTACGAGCAGTACTTC	CASSFETYEQYF
TRBV30	.	TRBJ2-7	TRBD2	TGTGCCTGGACTTTCTCGGGGGGTCCCTACGAGCAGTACTTC	CAWTFSGGPYEQYF
TRBV7-2	.	TRBJ2-5	.	TGTGCCAGCAGCTCCTTCCTAACCGGGAGCGTCGGAGAGACCCAGTACTTC	CASSSFLTGSVGETQYF
TRBV27	.	TRBJ1-1	TRBD1	TGTGCCAGCAGTGGAGTGCAGGGGGCGAACACTGAAGCTTTCTTT	CASSGVQGANTEAFF
TRBV5-4	.	TRBJ2-3	TRBD2	TGTGCCAGCAGCTTGGGCGGGAGGGCCATCTCAGATACGCAGTATTTT	CASSLGGRAISDTQYF
TRBV19	.	TRBJ2-5	.	TGTGCCAGTAGTATACCCCCAAGGGGCGCCCAAGAGACCCAGTACTTC	CASSIPPRGAQETQYF
TRBV29-1	.	TRBJ1-5	.	TGCAGCGTTGGGGCGGTTAATCAGCCCCAGCATTTT	CSVGAVNQPQHF
TRBV5-1	.	TRBJ1-1	TRBD1	TGCGCCAGCAGCCCCCCGACAGGGGGCGCAGCTGAAGCTTTCTTT	CASSPPTGGAAEAFF
TRBV18	.	TRBJ2-7	TRBD1	TGTGCCAGCTCACTGGGAGGGGCTGGGACAGGGGATCCGTACTACGAGCAGTACTTC	CASSLGGAGTGDPYYEQYF
TRBV23-1	few	TRBJ1-1	.	TGCGCCAGCAGTAATTCCGGCCCCGGAGTGTCTTTCTTT	CASSNSGPGVSFF
TRBV15	few	TRBJ2-5	TRBD2	TGTGCCACCAGCGGCAACGAAGCGGGGTTAAGGCAAGAGACCCAGTACTTC	CATSGNEAGLRQETQYF
TRBV28	.	TRBJ1-1	.	TGTGCCAGCAGTTTCTCTACGATGAACACTGAAGCTTTCTTT	CASSFSTMNTEAFF
TRBV11-2	.	TRBJ2-2	.	TGTGCCAGCAGCTTAGACGTCAACACCGGGGAGCTGTTTTTT	CASSLDVNTGELFF
TRBV19	.	TRBJ2-2	.	TGTGCCAGTAGTATAGGTGGAATTCACACCGGGGAGCTGTTTTTT	CASSIGGIHTGELFF
TRBV11-3	once	TRBJ2-3	TRBD2	TGTGCCAGCAGCTTAGGAACCGCGACTAGCAGCCGACCCACAGATACGCAGTATTTT	CASSLGTATSSRPTDTQYF
TRBV9	.	TRBJ2-3	TRBD2	TGTGCCAGCAGCGTAGCTCGGGGGACTAGCGGGAGTTTTACAGATACGCAGTATTTT	CASSVARGTSGSFTDTQYF
TRBV7-2	medium-sized	TRBJ2-1	TRBD2	TGTGCCAGCAGCTTCGGGGGAGGGCCCAATGAGCAGTTCTTC	CASSFGGGPNEQFF
TRBV9	.	TRBJ1-1	.	TGTGCCAGCAGCGTGGGGGGAGAGCTCACTGAAGCTTTCTTT	CASSVGGELTEAFF
TRBV11-1	.	TRBJ1-6	.	TGTGCCAGCAGCTTGGCAGGGGCTATTAATTCACCCCTCCACTTT	CASSLAGAINSPLHF
TRBV7-2	.	TRBJ2-7	TRBD1	TGTGCCAGCAGCTTAACGACAGGGGTGAGGTACGAGCAGTACTTC	CASSLTTGVRYEQYF
TRBV6-5	.	TRBJ1-3	.	TGTGCCAGCGCCGACCAGGGAAGCTCTGGAAACACCATATATTTT	CASADQGSSGNTIYF
TRBV27	.	TRBJ2-5	TRBD1	TGTGCCAGCACCAGGAGAAAACTTCCGGGACAGGGGGAGCAAGAGACCCAGTACTTC	CASTRRKLPGQGEQETQYF
TRBV11-2	.	TRBJ1-3	TRBD1	TGTGCCAGCAGCTGGGACAGGGTAGGAAACACCATATATTTT	CASSWDRVGNTIYF
TRBV7-9	.	TRBJ1-2	TRBD1	TGTGCCAGCAGCTTATTGGGGACAGGGGTCTATGGCTACACCTTC	CASSLLGTGVYGYTF
TRBV27	.	TRBJ2-7	.	TGTGCCAGCAGCGTGGGGGGGCGCTACGAGCAGTACTTC	CASSVGGRYEQYF
TRBV18	.	TRBJ1-2	TRBD1	TGTGCCAGCTCACCACCGCAGAGGGGGCGTCGGTATGGCTACACCTTC	CASSPPQRGRRYGYTF
TRBV7-2	.	TRBJ2-4	TRBD2	TGTGCCAGCACCCGAGGCGGGGGGGCTCGAAACATTCAGTACTTC	CASTRGGGARNIQYF
TRBV9	.	TRBJ1-5	.	TGTGCCAGCAGCGTAGATGGGTCCAATCAGCCCCAGCATTTT	CASSVDGSNQPQHF
TRBV27	.	TRBJ2-7	.	TGTGCCAGCAGTTCCACGTTGTGGGGAGGGGGTTCCTACGAGCAGTACTTC	CASSSTLWGGGSYEQYF
TRBV28	.	TRBJ2-5	TRBD1	TGTGCCAGCAGTCCCCGGACAGGGTTGGTTGAGACCCAGTACTTC	CASSPRTGLVETQYF
TRBV9	.	TRBJ2-1	TRBD1	TGTGCCAGCAGCGTGGACCCGGGACAGGGCTCCTACAATGAGCAGTTCTTC	CASSVDPGQGSYNEQFF
TRBV28	.	TRBJ1-1	TRBD1	TGTGCCAGCAGTTTACCCACCAACAGGGGCACTGAAGCTTTCTTT	CASSLPTNRGTEAFF
TRBV6-4	.	TRBJ2-3	TRBD2	TGTGCCAGCAGCCCCTCTAGCGGGGGTAGCGCAGATACGCAGTATTTT	CASSPSSGGSADTQYF
TRBV5-1	once	TRBJ2-5	TRBD1	TGCGCCAGCAGCCTTGGACAGGGGAGAGAGACCCAGTACTTC	CASSLGQGRETQYF
TRBV18	.	TRBJ2-7	.	TGTGCCAGCTCACCAACCCAGGGGGGCGAGCAGTACTTC	CASSPTQGGEQYF
TRBV5-5	.	TRBJ2-2	.	TGTGCCAGCAGCTTGGAGTGGGCGAACACCGGGGAGCTGTTTTTT	CASSLEWANTGELFF